The 9 T cell receptor beta chains below come from one sample, sequenced in a study of blood T cell repertoires in COVID-19 (TCRdb year 2020). Libraries were made using the immunoSEQ multiplex PCR assay. Imported from immuneACCESS, the table was reduced by TCRdb to in-frame sequences with V and J called. These copies leave out some clones; in studies compared against another copy, an unresolved V gene accounts for under half, and the cause of the remainder is not known. This sample gives about 320,000 clones in total; roughly 90% of them show up just once. The ten largest make up roughly 3.6% of the sample. The sample taken for sequencing was PBMCs or T cells enriched from blood (not recorded which). These receptors all stem from a woman under 40 who had been exposed to COVID-19.

This rearrangement joins TRBV19 to TRBJ1-1, with TRBD1 identical over 8 bases. The trim removed 0 bases at V and 4 bases at J, leaving 4 bases unmatched. CDR1 is LNHDA and CDR2 is SQIVND in the germline V gene (reference sequence). The CDR3 is 15 amino acids. The CDR3, as DNA: TGTGCCAGTAGTATAGACGACAGGGGCGGCACTGAAGCTTTCTTT. Protein sequence: CASSIDDRGGTEAFF.

The V and J genes are TRBV15 and TRBJ1-2, with 8 nucleotides matching TRBD1. CDR1 and CDR2 (germline): LNHNV, YYDKDF (reference sequence). The CDR3 runs to 12 residues. The trim removed 5 bases at V and 10 bases at J, leaving 6 bases unmatched. CDR3 in amino acids: CATSPRGQDYTF. The CDR3 nucleotides are TGTGCCACCAGCCCTAGGGGACAGGACTACACCTTC.

This chain connects TRBV10-3 to TRBJ2-7; TRBD2 aligns across 11 bases. Germline CDR1 reads ENHRY; CDR2 reads SYGVKD. The CDR3 runs to 15 residues. The J segment lost 3 bases and the V segment lost 8 bases, leaving 9 bases of the junction unmatched. The CDR3: CAIGKLAGDYYEQYF. In DNA, the CDR3 is TGTGCCATCGGAAAACTAGCGGGGGATTACTACGAGCAGTACTTC.

This clone was seen only once. The rearrangement uses TRBV4-2 and TRBJ1-1, with 9 bases lining up with TRBD1. V shed 4 bases, J shed 11 bases, and the junction held 5 bases outside the gene matches. The CDR3 runs to 12 residues. Germline CDR1 reads LGHNA; CDR2 reads YNFKEQ. CDR3 residues: CASSRDRDYAFF. For the CDR3, the DNA is TGTGCCAGCAGCCGGGACAGGGATTATGCTTTCTTT.

This clone was seen only once. CDR3 sequence: CASSLRTSREYEQYF. In DNA, the CDR3 is TGTGCCAGCAGCCTTCGGACTAGCAGGGAGTACGAGCAGTACTTC. J is TRBJ2-7 and V is TRBV7-9; the match to TRBD2 covers 8 bases. This CDR3 comprises 15 residues. V lost 5 bases and J lost 4; bases outside the gene matches: 10. Per germline, CDR1 SEHNR and CDR2 FQNEAQ (reference sequence).

V usage is TRBV30 and J usage is TRBJ2-5; D gene uncertain. Trimming removed 3 bases from V and 6 bases from J, with 8 bases in between. The CDR3 consists of 11 residues. The germline gives CDR1 GTSNPN, CDR2 SVGIG (reference sequence). This CDR3 reads CAWRNLQTQYF. DNA of the CDR3: TGTGCCTGGAGGAACTTGCAGACCCAGTACTTC.

This chain links TRBV3-1 (or the pseudogene TRBV3-2) with TRBJ2-5; weak D call: TRBD2 (5 bases). V lost 0 bases, J lost 7 bases, and 15 bases lay in between. Germline values: CDR1 LGHDT, CDR2 YNNKEL (reference sequence). The length of the CDR3 is 15 residues. Here the CDR3 reads CASSQDPGPGVTQYF. CDR3 DNA sequence: TGTGCCAGCAGCCAAGACCCAGGTCCCGGGGTGACCCAGTACTTC.

V and J are TRBV3-1 (or the pseudogene TRBV3-2) and TRBJ2-7; 14 positions match TRBD2. This CDR3 comprises 18 residues. Trimming removed 3 bases from V and 2 bases from J; junction bases left unmatched: 9. Germline V lookup: CDR1 LGHDT, CDR2 YNNKEL (reference sequence). The CDR3 DNA reads TGTGCCAGCAGCCATGGGACTAGCGGGGGCACGTATACCTACGAGCAGTACTTC. Translating it yields CASSHGTSGGTYTYEQYF.

The V call is TRBV5-1, the J call TRBJ2-3; 8 bases match TRBD1. Trimming removed 4 bases from V and 10 bases from J; junction bases left unmatched: 5. Germline values: CDR1 SGHRS, CDR2 YFSETQ. CDR3 length: 12 amino acids. As DNA, the CDR3 is TGCGCCAGCAGCGGCCCAGGGGGCGCGCAGTATTTT. Protein product: CASSGPGGAQYF.